Listed here are 24 T cell receptor beta chains from one sample, sequenced in a study of T-cell memory formation after mild COVID-19. Using its own MiXCR run on the 5' RACE reads, TCRdb lists one record per CDR3 protein. There are roughly 240,000 distinct CDR3 sequences in the sample; 15% to 20% occur only once, and more than 20% lies in the top ten. The sequencing sample was made of PBMCs or a T cell subset sorted from them (not recorded which). Receptors originate from a man between 18 and 29 years old who had mild COVID-19 (a few samples of this study predate the infection). Cell type and time point are not known.

The chain links TRBV7-9 to TRBJ1-2, with D unclear. V gave up 1 base and J gave up 4 bases, with 10 bases separating them. Germline V lookup: CDR1 SEHNR, CDR2 FQNEAQ (reference sequence). The CDR3 is 14 residues long. The CDR3 here is CASSLGAGSYGYTF. Here the CDR3 DNA reads TGTGCCAGCAGCTTAGGGGCAGGAAGCTATGGCTACACCTTC. The full variable domain, its missing parts supplied by reference TRBV7-9 and TRBJ1-2, is DTGVSQNPRHKITKRGQNVTFRCDPISEHNRLYWYRQTLGQGPEFLTYFQNEAQLEKSRLLSDRFSAERPKGSFSTLEIQRTEQGDSAMYLCASSLGAGSYGYTFGSGTRLTVV.

This clonotype came up a few times. V usage is TRBV6-5 and J usage is TRBJ2-7, with D unresolved. V shed 0 bases and J shed 3 bases, with 12 bases lying between them. This CDR3 is 15 amino acids long. Germline-derived CDR1 and CDR2 are MNHEY and SVGAGI. CDR3: CASSYSILGIYEQYF. The CDR3 nucleotides are TGTGCCAGCAGTTACTCGATTCTGGGGATCTACGAGCAGTACTTC.

The J gene is TRBJ2-2, the V gene TRBV18; D is undetermined. The germline CDR1 and CDR2 sequences are KGHSH and LQKENI. V lost 1 base and J 1 base, leaving 7 bases between the germline ends. This CDR3 has 15 residues. DNA of the CDR3: TGTGCCAGCTCACCACGGCCCGTGAACACCGGGGAGCTGTTTTTT. Its protein is CASSPRPVNTGELFF.

This chain uses TRBV7-2 with TRBJ2-4; no reliable D call. The germline gives CDR1 SGHTA, CDR2 FQGNSA. Trimming shortened V by 4 bases and J by 9 bases, and 10 bases separated the two germline ends. CDR3 length: 12 residues. As DNA, the CDR3 is TGTGCCAGCAGCTCCGCCCGAACCATTCAGTACTTC. As protein: CASSSARTIQYF.

The chain links TRBV3-1 to TRBJ2-5, with 12 bases matching TRBD2. Germline V gives CDR1 LGHDT, CDR2 YNNKEL (reference sequence). This CDR3 has 18 residues. J lost 1 base, V lost 2 bases, and 8 bases had no gene match. The DNA for the CDR3 is TGTGCCAGCAGCCAATCCAGGACTAGCGGGGCGAGCCAAGAGACCCAGTACTTC. It encodes CASSQSRTSGASQETQYF.

The chain has TRBV7-9 and TRBJ1-1; TRBD1 matches 9 bases. Trimming at V came to 4 bases and at J to 3 bases, leaving 3 bases not matched to a gene. Germline V gives CDR1 SEHNR, CDR2 FQNEAQ (reference sequence). The CDR3 runs to 14 residues. CDR3 sequence: CASSWGQGDTEAFF. The DNA for the CDR3 is TGTGCCAGCAGCTGGGGACAGGGCGACACTGAAGCTTTCTTT.

The J gene is TRBJ2-2, the V gene TRBV5-1; D is unresolved. The CDR3 totals 13 residues. Germline CDR1 SGHRS, CDR2 YFSETQ. V lost 3 bases to trimming and J lost 5 bases, with 8 bases between them. The CDR3 bases are TGCGCCAGCAGCTGGCAGGTGACCGGGGAGCTGTTTTTT. Its translation: CASSWQVTGELFF.

This clonotype was seen at least ten times. The chain couples TRBV3-1 to TRBJ2-1, with 9 bases aligning to TRBD1. The CDR3 length is 14 residues. CDR1 is LGHDT and CDR2 is YNNKEL in the germline V gene (reference sequence). V trimming: 5 bases; J trimming: 6 bases; junction bases outside the gene matches: 5. CDR3 loop: CASSSSDRGNEQFF. The CDR3 DNA follows: TGTGCCAGCAGCTCCTCGGACAGGGGCAATGAGCAGTTCTTC.

The rearrangement joins TRBV7-8 to TRBJ1-6; D unresolved. The germline V gene encodes CDR1 SGHVS and CDR2 FQNEAQ. The CDR3 has 16 residues. Trimming removed 4 bases at V and 9 bases at J, with 19 bases between. The chain's CDR3 is CASSSRVLFEGSPLHF. The CDR3 nucleotides are TGTGCCAGCAGCTCACGAGTGCTATTTGAGGGTTCACCCCTCCACTTT.

The chain links TRBV7-2 to TRBJ2-6, with unresolved D. This CDR3 contains 16 residues. V was pared by 3 bases and J by 1 base, with 10 bases between. Germline V lookup: CDR1 SGHTA, CDR2 FQGNSA. DNA of the CDR3: TGTGCCAGCAGCTTCAGGCGGAAGTCTGGGGCCAACGTCCTGACTTTC. This gives the protein CASSFRRKSGANVLTF.

This chain connects TRBV5-1 to TRBJ1-1; D is ambiguous. Germline V gene lookup returns CDR1 SGHRS and CDR2 YFSETQ. The V end lost 0 bases, the J end lost 0 bases, and 9 bases lay between the germline ends. The CDR3 runs to 15 residues. CDR3 in amino acids: CASSLEWAMNTEAFF. DNA for the CDR3: TGCGCCAGCAGCTTGGAGTGGGCAATGAACACTGAAGCTTTCTTT.

This clonotype was observed many times. The chain couples TRBV6-2 or TRBV6-3 to TRBJ2-5; TRBD2 might be the D (6 bases). From germline, CDR1 is MNHEY and CDR2 SVGEGT. The V end lost 5 bases, the J end lost 3 bases, and 13 bases lay between the germline ends. The CDR3 covers 14 residues. CDR3 sequence reads: CASSNHGGEETQYF. CDR3 DNA: TGTGCCAGCAGTAACCACGGCGGGGAAGAGACCCAGTACTTC.

V is TRBV20-1 and J is TRBJ2-3; possibly TRBD1 or TRBD2 for D (6 bases each). The CDR3 is 16 residues long. Trimming removed 3 bases from V and 0 bases from J, with 16 bases in between. CDR1 and CDR2 (germline): DFQATT, SNEGSKA (reference sequence). CDR3 in amino acids: CSASQRGAGSTDTQYF. CDR3 DNA: TGCAGTGCTAGCCAGAGGGGGGCCGGTAGCACAGATACGCAGTATTTT.

The CDR3 loop is CASSSATSGGSLYEQYV. The DNA of the CDR3 is TGTGCCAGCAGTTCCGCGACTAGCGGGGGGTCCCTCTACGAGCAGTACGTC. This chain links TRBV28 with TRBJ2-7; 13 bases fit TRBD2. The germline V gene encodes CDR1 MDHEN and CDR2 SYDVKM. J lost 3 bases, V lost 4 bases, and 9 bases had no gene match. This CDR3 is 17 amino acids long.

This clonotype was counted a few times. V gene TRBV7-2 combines with J gene TRBJ2-3; 11 bases align to TRBD2. Germline V lookup: CDR1 SGHTA, CDR2 FQGNSA. Trimming at V came to 4 bases and at J to 8 bases, leaving 8 bases not matched to a gene. This CDR3 is built from 15 residues. As DNA, the CDR3 is TGTGCCAGCAGCTCCCTAGCGGGGGGTCTCCTTACGCAGTATTTT. Amino acid sequence: CASSSLAGGLLTQYF. Complete variable domain (other parts from reference TRBV7-2 and TRBJ2-3): GAGVSQSPSNKVTEKGKDVELRCDPISGHTALYWYRQSLGQGLEFLIYFQGNSAPDKSGLPSDRFSAERTGGSVSTLTIQRTQQEDSAVYLCASSSLAGGLLTQYFGPGTRLTVL.

This clonotype has ten or more counts. The genes are TRBV28 and TRBJ2-7, with no clear D. The CDR3 covers 12 residues. Trimming stripped 3 bases from V and 3 bases from J, with 6 bases between. Germline-derived CDR1 and CDR2 are MDHEN and SYDVKM. CDR3 sequence (DNA): TGTGCCAGCAGTTTGGACCTCTACGAGCAGTACGTC. Translation: CASSLDLYEQYV.

This chain connects TRBV5-1 to TRBJ2-2; D may be TRBD2 (6 bases). The CDR3 spans 14 residues. V shed 3 bases and J shed 6 bases, with 12 bases lying between them. Germline assignment: CDR1 SGHRS and CDR2 YFSETQ. CDR3 nucleotide sequence: TGCGCCAGCAGCTCTACTAGCCACGCCGGGGAGCTGTTTTTT. It specifies CASSSTSHAGELFF.

This clonotype came up many times. The chain employs TRBV7-8 and TRBJ2-5; the D is unclear. V shed 2 bases and J shed 5 bases, with 3 bases lying between them. From germline, CDR1 is SGHVS and CDR2 FQNEAQ. The CDR3 consists of 11 residues. The CDR3 is CASSLLETQYF. The CDR3 nucleotides are TGTGCCAGCAGCTTATTGGAGACCCAGTACTTC.

The rearrangement uses TRBV7-2 and TRBJ2-1; the D is unclear. Germline V gene data show CDR1 as SGHTA and CDR2 as FQGNSA. The CDR3 is 15 amino acids. V lost 5 bases and J 8 bases, leaving 19 bases between the germline ends. The chain's CDR3 is CASSQNSPTVDEQFF. DNA of the CDR3: TGTGCCAGCAGCCAAAACAGCCCCACTGTGGATGAGCAGTTCTTC. Full variable domain (missing parts from reference TRBV7-2 and TRBJ2-1): GAGVSQSPSNKVTEKGKDVELRCDPISGHTALYWYRQSLGQGLEFLIYFQGNSAPDKSGLPSDRFSAERTGGSVSTLTIQRTQQEDSAVYLCASSQNSPTVDEQFFGPGTRLTVL.

The rearrangement links TRBV11-3 to TRBJ1-6, with 7 bases aligning to TRBD1. After removal of 3 bases from V and 8 bases from J, the junction contained 1 base not matched to a gene. CDR1 is SGHNT, CDR2 YENEEA, per germline. This CDR3 is built from 13 residues. CDR3 sequence reads: CASSFGQDSPLHF. In DNA form, the CDR3 reads TGTGCCAGCAGCTTTGGACAGGATTCACCCCTCCACTTT.

This clonotype was observed many times. The chain recombines TRBV5-6 with TRBJ2-5; 7 bases agree with TRBD1. The germline CDR1 and CDR2 sequences are SGHDT and YYEEEE. J lost 5 bases, V lost 0 bases, and 1 base had no gene match. The CDR3 runs to 13 residues. This chain's CDR3 is CASSLEQGETQYF. Here the CDR3 DNA reads TGTGCCAGCAGCTTGGAACAGGGGGAGACCCAGTACTTC.

This clonotype was detected many times. As DNA, the CDR3 is TGTGCCACCAGTGATTCTACAGGGTGGGATCAGCCCCAGCATTTT. It codes for CATSDSTGWDQPQHF. The rearrangement links TRBV24-1 to TRBJ1-5; possibly TRBD1 for D (6 bases). Germline loops: CDR1 KGHDR, CDR2 SFDVKD. V was clipped by 2 bases and J by 5 bases, with 12 bases between them. The CDR3 spans 15 residues.

There are a few counts of this clonotype. The rearrangement links TRBV6-6 to TRBJ1-3, with D hard to call. Germline CDR1 MNHNY, CDR2 SVGAGI (reference sequence). The CDR3 has 14 residues. Trimming cost V 6 bases and J 5 bases, with 14 bases left between them. The CDR3 coding sequence is TGTGCCAGCAGCCTACCAGGAGACCGAAACACCATATATTTT. Its translation is CASSLPGDRNTIYF.

This clonotype was recorded a few times. The chain has TRBV19 and TRBJ1-1; D unresolved. The CDR3 is 14 amino acids. V shed 3 bases and J shed 2 bases, with 10 bases lying between them. Germline loops: CDR1 LNHDA, CDR2 SQIVND (reference sequence). The CDR3 spells CASSIAGPNTEAFF. CDR3 sequence (DNA): TGTGCCAGTAGTATCGCCGGGCCTAACACTGAAGCTTTCTTT.